Listed here is a single T cell receptor (beta chain). The primer mix had 60 Vbeta and 13 Jbeta primers. The data were produced by immunoSEQ multiplex PCR, yet TCRdb's version contains in-frame clones alone and is incomplete. The sample carries roughly 190,000 clones, over 65% recorded once. The sample originates from a study of cytomegalovirus exposure and HLA in healthy donors. The ends lost 6 bases at V and 2 bases at J; junction bases unmatched: 10. Germline CDR1 is SGHRS and CDR2 is YFSETQ. The CDR3 is made up of 15 amino acids. V is TRBV5-1 and J is TRBJ1-1, with 7 bases lining up with TRBD1. Sequencing was carried out using PBMCs. The TCR comes from a man aged 35-49 years in good health and CMV-seropositive. The CDR3 protein is CASTLLGTANTEAFF. The CDR3 bases are TGCGCCAGCACCCTCCTCGGGACAGCTAACACTGAAGCTTTCTTT.